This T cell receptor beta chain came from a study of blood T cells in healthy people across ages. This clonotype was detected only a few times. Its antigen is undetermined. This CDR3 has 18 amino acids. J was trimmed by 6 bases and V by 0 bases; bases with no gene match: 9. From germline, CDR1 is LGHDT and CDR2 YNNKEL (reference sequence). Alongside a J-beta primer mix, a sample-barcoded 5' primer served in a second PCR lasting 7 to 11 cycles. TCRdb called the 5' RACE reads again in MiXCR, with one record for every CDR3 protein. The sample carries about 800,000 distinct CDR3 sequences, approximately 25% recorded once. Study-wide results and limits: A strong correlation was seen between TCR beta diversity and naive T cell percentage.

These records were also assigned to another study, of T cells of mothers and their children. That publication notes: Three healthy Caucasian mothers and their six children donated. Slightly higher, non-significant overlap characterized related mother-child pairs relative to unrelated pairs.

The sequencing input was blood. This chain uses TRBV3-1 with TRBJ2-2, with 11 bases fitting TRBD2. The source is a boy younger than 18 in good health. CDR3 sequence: CASSQELLAGVTAGELFF. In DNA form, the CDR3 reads TGTGCCAGCAGCCAAGAGTTACTAGCGGGAGTTACGGCCGGGGAGCTGTTTTTT.